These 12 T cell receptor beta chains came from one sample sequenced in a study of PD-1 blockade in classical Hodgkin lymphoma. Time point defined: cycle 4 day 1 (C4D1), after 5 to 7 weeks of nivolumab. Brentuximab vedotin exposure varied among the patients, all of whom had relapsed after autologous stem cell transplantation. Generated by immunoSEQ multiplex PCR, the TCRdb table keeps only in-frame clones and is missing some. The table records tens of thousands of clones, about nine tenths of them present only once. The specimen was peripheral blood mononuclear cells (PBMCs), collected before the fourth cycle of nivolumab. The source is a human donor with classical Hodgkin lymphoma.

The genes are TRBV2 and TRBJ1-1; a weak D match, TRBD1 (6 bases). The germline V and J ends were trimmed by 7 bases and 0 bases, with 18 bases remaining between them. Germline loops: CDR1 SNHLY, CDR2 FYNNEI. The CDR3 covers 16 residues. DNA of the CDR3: TGTGCCAGCACCGCAGGGGACAAGGGCCTGAACACTGAAGCTTTCTTT. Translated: CASTAGDKGLNTEAFF.

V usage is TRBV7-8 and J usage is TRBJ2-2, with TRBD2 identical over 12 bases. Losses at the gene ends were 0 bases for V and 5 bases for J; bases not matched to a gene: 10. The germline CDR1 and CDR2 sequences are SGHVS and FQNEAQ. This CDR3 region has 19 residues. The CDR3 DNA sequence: TGTGCCAGCAGCTTAGCGAGGCTAGCGGGGGGGGTCCGGACCGGGGAGCTGTTTTTT. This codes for CASSLARLAGGVRTGELFF. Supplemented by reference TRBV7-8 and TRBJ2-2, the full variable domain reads GAGVSQSPRYKVAKRGQDVALRCDPISGHVSLFWYQQALGQGPEFLTYFQNEAQLDKSGLPSDRFFAERPEGSVSTLKIQRTQQEDSAVYLCASSLARLAGGVRTGELFFGEGSRLTVL.

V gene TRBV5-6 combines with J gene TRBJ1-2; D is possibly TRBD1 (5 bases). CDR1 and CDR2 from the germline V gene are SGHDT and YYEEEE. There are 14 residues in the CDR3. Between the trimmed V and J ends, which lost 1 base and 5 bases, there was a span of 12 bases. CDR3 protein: CASSLWGIGYGYTF. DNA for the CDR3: TGTGCCAGCAGCTTGTGGGGCATTGGGTATGGCTACACCTTC.

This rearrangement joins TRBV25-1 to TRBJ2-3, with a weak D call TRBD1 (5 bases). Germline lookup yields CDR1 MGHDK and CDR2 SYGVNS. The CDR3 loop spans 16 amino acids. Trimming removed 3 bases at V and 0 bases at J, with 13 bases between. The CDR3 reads CASSDKGFLSTDTQYF. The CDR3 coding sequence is TGTGCCAGCAGTGATAAGGGGTTCCTAAGCACAGATACGCAGTATTTT. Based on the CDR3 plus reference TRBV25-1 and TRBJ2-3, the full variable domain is EADIYQTPRYLVIGTGKKITLECSQTMGHDKMYWYQQDPGMELHLIHYSYGVNSTEKGDLSSESTVSRIRTEHFPLTLESARPSHTSQYLCASSDKGFLSTDTQYFGPGTRLTVL.

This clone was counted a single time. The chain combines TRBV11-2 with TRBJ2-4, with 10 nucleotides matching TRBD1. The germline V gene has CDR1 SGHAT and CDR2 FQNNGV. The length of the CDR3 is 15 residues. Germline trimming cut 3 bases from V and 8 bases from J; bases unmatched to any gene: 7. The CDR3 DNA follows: TGTGCCAGCAGCTTCATCGGGACAGGGGTTGACATTCAGTACTTC. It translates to CASSFIGTGVDIQYF.

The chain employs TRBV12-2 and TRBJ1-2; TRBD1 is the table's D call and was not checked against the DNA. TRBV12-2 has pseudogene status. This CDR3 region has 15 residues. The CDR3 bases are TGTGCAAGTCGCTTAGGGACAGAGAATAACTATGGCTACACCTTC. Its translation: CASRLGTENNYGYTF.

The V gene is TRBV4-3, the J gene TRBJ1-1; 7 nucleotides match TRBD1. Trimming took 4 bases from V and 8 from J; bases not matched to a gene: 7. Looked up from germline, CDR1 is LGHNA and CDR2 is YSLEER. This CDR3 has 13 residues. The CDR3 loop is CASSRTSDREAFF. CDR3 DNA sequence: TGCGCCAGCAGCCGGACATCGGACAGGGAAGCTTTCTTT.

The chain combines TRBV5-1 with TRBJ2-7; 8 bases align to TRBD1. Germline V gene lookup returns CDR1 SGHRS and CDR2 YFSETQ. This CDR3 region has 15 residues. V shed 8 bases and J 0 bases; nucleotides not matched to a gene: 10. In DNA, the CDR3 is TGCGCCAGTAGGGGGGACAGGTTAACCTCCTACGAGCAGTACTTC. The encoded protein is CASRGDRLTSYEQYF.

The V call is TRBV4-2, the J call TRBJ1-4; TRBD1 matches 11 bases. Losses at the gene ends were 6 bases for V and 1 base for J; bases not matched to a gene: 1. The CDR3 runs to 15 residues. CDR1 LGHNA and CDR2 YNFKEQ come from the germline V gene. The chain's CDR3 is CASRGTGGTNEKLFF. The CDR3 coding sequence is TGTGCCAGCAGGGGGACAGGGGGAACTAATGAAAAACTGTTTTTT.

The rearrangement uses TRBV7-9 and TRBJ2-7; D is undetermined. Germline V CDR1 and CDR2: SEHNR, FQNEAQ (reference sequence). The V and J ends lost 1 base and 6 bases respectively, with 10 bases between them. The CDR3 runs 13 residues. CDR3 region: CASSLETRAEQYF. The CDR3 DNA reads TGTGCCAGCAGCTTAGAAACCAGAGCCGAGCAGTACTTC. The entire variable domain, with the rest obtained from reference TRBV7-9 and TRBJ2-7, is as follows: DTGVSQNPRHKITKRGQNVTFRCDPISEHNRLYWYRQTLGQGPEFLTYFQNEAQLEKSRLLSDRFSAERPKGSFSTLEIQRTEQGDSAMYLCASSLETRAEQYFGPGTRLTVT.

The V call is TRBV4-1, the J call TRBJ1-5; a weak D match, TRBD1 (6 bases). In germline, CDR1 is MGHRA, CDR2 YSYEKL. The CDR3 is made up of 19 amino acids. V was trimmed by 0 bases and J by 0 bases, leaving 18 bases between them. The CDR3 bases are TGCGCCAGCAGCCAAGAGAGTACCGGGGGGCCGGGTAGCAATCAGCCCCAGCATTTT. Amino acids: CASSQESTGGPGSNQPQHF.

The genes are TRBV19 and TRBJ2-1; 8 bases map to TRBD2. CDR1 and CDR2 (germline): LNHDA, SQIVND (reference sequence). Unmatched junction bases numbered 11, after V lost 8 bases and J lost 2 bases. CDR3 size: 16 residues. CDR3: CASLRSSGVTYNEQFF. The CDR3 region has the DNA TGTGCCAGTCTTAGAAGTAGCGGGGTGACCTACAATGAGCAGTTCTTC. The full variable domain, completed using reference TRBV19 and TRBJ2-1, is DGGITQSPKYLFRKEGQNVTLSCEQNLNHDAMYWYRQDPGQGLRLIYYSQIVNDFQKGDIAEGYSVSREKKESFPLTVTSAQKNPTAFYLCASLRSSGVTYNEQFFGPGTRLTVL.